The 2 T cell receptor beta chains below come from one sample, sequenced in a study of human CD8 memory T cell subsets. It was UMI-labeled 5' RACE by which the TCR beta libraries were made. TCRdb reanalyzed the 5' RACE reads and collapses them to one entry per CDR3 protein, without DNA. In all, the sample yields approximately 7,000 distinct CDR3 sequences. Sequencing was carried out using CD8+ T cells from PBMCs. Every receptor here comes from a human donor in good health.

The chain carries TRBV28 and TRBJ1-4; TCRdb's D gene call, TRBD1, goes unchecked for lack of DNA. Germline V gene sequence: CDR1 MDHEN, CDR2 SYDVKM. The CDR3 has 14 residues. CDR3 sequence reads: CASGRDSLEEKLFF.

The gene calls are TRBV19 and TRBJ2-1; the TRBD2 assignment by TCRdb is unverifiable without DNA. This CDR3 region has 17 residues. Germline-derived CDR1 and CDR2 are LNHDA and SQIVND (reference sequence). The CDR3 region is CASSIRRFLAGNNEQFF.